The rows below give T cell receptor beta chains drawn from one sample of a study of T-cell reconstitution after alpha-beta-depleted transplantation in children. TCRdb passed the PCR reads through MiXCR, listing each CDR3 protein once. The data show approximately 520,000 distinct CDR3 sequences, with roughly 11% seen just once and around 13% held by the top ten. Sequencing used PBMCs, mostly from graft donor cells, obtained 180 days after TCRalphabeta/CD19-depleted stem cell transplant. These receptors were collected from a female patient aged 2-15 years who had a stem cell transplant for aplastic anemia, so the T cells may come from the graft donor. CDR3s include the opening cysteine and the closing phenylalanine or tryptophan. The D gene is left open where the match is weak. A clone size is listed for some rows: how often the clone was seen (once, few, many), or a class if it is expanded.

J,D,V,size,DNA,CDR3
TRBJ2-6,NA,TRBV20-1,NA,TGCAGTGCTAGGGCCCGTCCTGCTGGGGCCAACGTCCTGACTTTC,CSARARPAGANVLTF
TRBJ2-1,TRBD1,TRBV20-1,NA,TGCAGTGCTAGACTCGGGGCAGGGGGCCAGAATGAGCAGTTCTTC,CSARLGAGGQNEQFF
TRBJ1-1,NA,TRBV7-8,many,TGTGCCAGCAGTGGACGGGGGGCGATGAACACTGAAGCTTTCTTT,CASSGRGAMNTEAFF
TRBJ2-5,NA,TRBV12-3/TRBV12-4,NA,TGTGCCAGCAACTCCCGGGGAACGGGGAAAGAGACCCAGTACTTC,CASNSRGTGKETQYF
TRBJ2-4,NA,TRBV7-8,few,TGTGCCAGCAGCTTAGGGACTTGGAACATTCAGTACTTC,CASSLGTWNIQYF
TRBJ1-5,NA,TRBV19,few,TGTGCCGGGATTGAAGGGGCACAGCCCCAGCATTTT,CAGIEGAQPQHF
TRBJ2-2,TRBD2,TRBV12-3/TRBV12-4,few,TGTGCCAGCAGTTTAGGGCGGGAGGGCCGCGCCGGGGAGCTGTTTTTT,CASSLGREGRAGELFF
TRBJ1-4,NA,TRBV28,NA,TGTGCCAGCAGTTTGAGTATGGGACAACGGTTTTTT,CASSLSMGQRFF
TRBJ1-2,NA,TRBV3-1,few,TGTGCCAGCAGCCGCAGCCCCGCCCTGGAAATCTATGGCTACACCTTC,CASSRSPALEIYGYTF
TRBJ2-2,TRBD2,TRBV11-2,many,TGTGCCAGCAGCTTAAGTTTGTTAGCGGGAACCGGGGAGCTGTTTTTT,CASSLSLLAGTGELFF
TRBJ2-7,NA,TRBV28,few,TGTGCCAGCAGAAGTACAGTGGCGCTGGTGCAGTACTTC,CASRSTVALVQYF
TRBJ2-4,NA,TRBV28,many,TGTGCCAGCAGTTTATTTGTCACCAAAAACATTCAGTACTTC,CASSLFVTKNIQYF
TRBJ2-1,TRBD1,TRBV5-6,few,TGTGCCAGCAGCATCGGGACAGGGTGGTATGAGCAGTTCTTC,CASSIGTGWYEQFF
TRBJ2-7,NA,TRBV7-9,NA,TGTGCCAGCAGCTACCGGACTTCATACTCCTACGAGCAGTACTTC,CASSYRTSYSYEQYF
TRBJ2-5,NA,TRBV5-1,few,TGCGCCAGCAGCTTGGGCGCTCCTGGGGAGACCCAGTACTTC,CASSLGAPGETQYF
TRBJ2-3,TRBD2,TRBV13,NA,TGTGCCAGCAGCACACTAGCGTCTTCTCCAGATACGCAGTATTTT,CASSTLASSPDTQYF
TRBJ2-1,TRBD2,TRBV14,once,TGTGCCAGCAGCCGACAACTGGGACTAGCGGAAAATGAGCAGTTCTTC,CASSRQLGLAENEQFF
TRBJ2-7,NA,TRBV5-1,NA,TGCGCCAGCAGCTTTATCCAGGGAGGAAGCGAGCAGTACTTC,CASSFIQGGSEQYF
TRBJ1-2,NA,TRBV12-3/TRBV12-4,NA,TGTGCCAGCAGTTTAGCGCACGGGGGAAGGGGAGGCTATGGCTACACCTTC,CASSLAHGGRGGYGYTF
TRBJ2-7,TRBD2,TRBV27,few,TGTGCCAGCAGTCGGGCCCTAGCGGGAGATTCCTACGAGCAGTACTTC,CASSRALAGDSYEQYF
TRBJ1-5,NA,TRBV28,NA,TGTGCCAGCAGGCACAGGCCCAAGGGGCCCCAGCATTTT,CASRHRPKGPQHF
TRBJ1-2,NA,TRBV7-9,many,TGTGCCAGCAGCTTAGGGCCCGGGGCTGGCTACACCTTC,CASSLGPGAGYTF
TRBJ1-4,TRBD1,TRBV7-9,few,TGTGCCAGCAGCCGGGGACAGCCCTTAAATGAAAAACTGTTTTTT,CASSRGQPLNEKLFF
TRBJ2-3,NA,TRBV29-1,few,TGCAGCGTCTGGAGTAGACCGAGCACAGATACGCAGTATTTT,CSVWSRPSTDTQYF
TRBJ2-7,NA,TRBV7-2,NA,TGTGCCAGCAGCTTAGCCTGGGATAGACGAAATCCCTACGAGCAGTACTTC,CASSLAWDRRNPYEQYF
TRBJ2-3,NA,TRBV18,NA,TGTGCCAGCTCACCTTGGGGCACAGATACGCAGTATTTT,CASSPWGTDTQYF
TRBJ2-7,TRBD1,TRBV6-1,many,TGTGCCAGCTCCTCAGTCGCGACAGGGGGCTACGAGCAGTACTTC,CASSSVATGGYEQYF
TRBJ2-7,NA,TRBV11-2,NA,TGTGCCAGCAGCTTAGTGGGTAGTTTGGACAGCCTTAAGGACGAGCAGTACTTC,CASSLVGSLDSLKDEQYF
TRBJ2-7,TRBD1,TRBV5-1,few,TGCGCCAGCAGCTACATACAGGGGTACGAGCAGTACTTC,CASSYIQGYEQYF
TRBJ2-3,NA,TRBV10-3,few,TGTGCCATCAGTGAGGTGGACCTCAGCACAGATACGCAGTATTTT,CAISEVDLSTDTQYF
TRBJ1-1,NA,TRBV4-2,NA,TGTGCCAGCAGCCCCGTGGGGAGACGCGCGATGACCACTGAAGCTTTCTTT,CASSPVGRRAMTTEAFF
TRBJ2-6,NA,TRBV12-3/TRBV12-4,NA,TGTGCCAGCAGCCCGTGGGGTACCGGCTCTGGGGCCAACGTCCTGACTTTC,CASSPWGTGSGANVLTF
TRBJ2-7,NA,TRBV18,many,TGTGCCAGCTCACCAAGACAGAGCTACGAGCAGTACTTC,CASSPRQSYEQYF
TRBJ2-3,NA,TRBV18,many,TGTGCCAGCTCACCAGATGGCGGCAAGAGGGATACGCAGTATTTT,CASSPDGGKRDTQYF
TRBJ2-4,NA,TRBV4-1,NA,TGCGCCAGCAGCCAAGATGGGAAGGGAGGACGGGAGCAGTACTTC,CASSQDGKGGREQYF
TRBJ1-2,NA,TRBV9,few,TGTGCCAGCAGCGTAGCTCTGTCGCCGCGGACCCTCTATGGCTACACCTTC,CASSVALSPRTLYGYTF
TRBJ2-6,NA,TRBV7-6,few,TGTGCCAGCAGCTTAGCGGCGGCCGCTGGGGCCAACGTCCTGACTTTC,CASSLAAAAGANVLTF
TRBJ2-1,TRBD1,TRBV7-2,many,TGTGCCAGCAGCCAGACAGGGAGCTCCTACAATGAGCAGTTCTTC,CASSQTGSSYNEQFF
TRBJ2-3,NA,TRBV11-3,few,TGTGCCAGCAGCTGGGAGAGTAGGGGGACCTTCACAGATACGCAGTATTTT,CASSWESRGTFTDTQYF
TRBJ2-5,TRBD1,TRBV3-1,few,TGTGCCAGCAGCCAAACCGACAGGGAACGGACCCAGTACTTC,CASSQTDRERTQYF
TRBJ2-7,TRBD1,TRBV5-1,many,TGCGCCAGCAGCGGACAGGGAGCCTACGAGCAGTACTTC,CASSGQGAYEQYF
TRBJ2-1,TRBD2,TRBV11-3,once,TGTGCCAGCAGCTCGCGGGAGAACTACAATGAGCAGTTCTTC,CASSSRENYNEQFF
TRBJ2-5,NA,TRBV11-2,NA,TGTGCCAGCAGCGTACTAGCAGTTAGGGTTGGGGAGACCCAGTACTTC,CASSVLAVRVGETQYF
TRBJ2-4,NA,TRBV18,many,TGTGCCAGCTCACCCGGGGGCGGCAAAAACATTCAGTACTTC,CASSPGGGKNIQYF
TRBJ1-4,TRBD1,TRBV20-1,NA,TGCAGTGCGGGAGACAGGGGGAGAGGTGAAAAACTGTTTTTT,CSAGDRGRGEKLFF
TRBJ2-7,TRBD2,TRBV20-1,many,TGCAGTGCTAGAGATTCTAGCGGAACAAGCAACCGCTACGAGCAGTACTTC,CSARDSSGTSNRYEQYF
TRBJ1-1,NA,TRBV29-1,NA,TGCAGCGTTGTGAAGGGTGGGAGCACTGAAGCTTTCTTT,CSVVKGGSTEAFF
TRBJ1-2,NA,TRBV20-1,NA,TGCAGTGCTGGGAAAAGGGGGTATGGCTACACCTTC,CSAGKRGYGYTF
TRBJ1-2,NA,TRBV5-1,many,TGCGCCAGCAGCTTGACGGATGGTGTGAACTATGGCTACACCTTC,CASSLTDGVNYGYTF
TRBJ2-7,TRBD2,TRBV27,few,TGTGCCAGCAGGCCCGGGACTAGCAGCTACGAGCAGTACTTC,CASRPGTSSYEQYF
TRBJ2-1,NA,TRBV18,NA,TGTGCCAGCTCACCAGCGGCTCCTGGTCCCGATGAGCAGTTCTTC,CASSPAAPGPDEQFF
TRBJ2-3,NA,TRBV19,NA,TGTGCCAGTAGTTGGGTCCTCACAACCACGCAGTATTTT,CASSWVLTTTQYF
TRBJ1-5,NA,TRBV4-1,few,TGCGCCAGCAGCCAAGATGGAGGGAATCAGCCCCAGCATTTT,CASSQDGGNQPQHF
TRBJ2-2,NA,TRBV28,few,TGTGCCACCGCTCTGCGCGGGGCGGGCACCGGGGAGCTGTTTTTT,CATALRGAGTGELFF